This T cell receptor (beta chain) was found in a study of neurological immune-mediated disorders (dated by TCRdb to the late 2010s). Study-wide context: Among the approximately 35 multiple sclerosis patients, around 31 had relapsing-remitting MS and 3 had secondary progressive MS. Peripheral blood TCR-beta repertoires from HTLV-I-associated myelopathy (HAM/TSP) patients, multiple sclerosis patients and healthy controls were compared by UMI-based sequencing. Longitudinal samples, technical triplicates and paired sorted CD4+ and CD8+ T-cell subsets, alongside PBMC samples, were included among the approximately 98 TCR-beta libraries. Of the approximately 68 subjects in the cohort, around 14 were HAM/TSP patients, about 34 were multiple sclerosis patients, and roughly 20 were healthy controls. Overall results and qualifications from the work: No identical CDR3 amino acid sequences were shared among expanded clones across subjects, suggesting private TCR-beta repertoires in all groups. Phylogenetic analysis grouped repertoires from 18 of 34 MS patients into a cluster of related CDR3 sequences, suggesting a possible repertoire-level signature. No clinical or MRI features were associated with the MS cluster, and the authors said that larger cohorts are needed. TCR clonal expansion was highest in HAM/TSP patients and lowest in MS patients, with MS patients falling below even healthy controls.

cDNA was synthesized by template-switch 5'RACE using a primer carrying a 10-nucleotide random unique molecular identifier by which each TCR transcript was tagged. Every sequencing run covered 15-18 subjects and yielded more than 160 million TCR-beta sequences. The RNeasy kit was used for extraction of total RNA. The KAPA Real-time Library Amplification kit was used to amplify TCR-beta VDJ regions with primers for the TCR constant region and the 5'RACE anchor. Sample indexes and Illumina adaptors were added in a first PCR, after which library yield was increased in a second PCR. After Ampure bead purification, the roughly 650 bp TCR product was size-selected on a 2% E-gel SizeSelection system. Before pooling, library quality was assessed on a Bioanalyzer, concentration was determined with Qubit, and library quantification was performed with the Kapa Library Quantification kit. Libraries were sequenced paired-end 2 x 150 bp on an Illumina HiSeq 2500. To increase sequence diversity, about 23-30% phiX was spiked into each library pool. Per the original workflow: The UMI-based MiGEC pipeline processed quality-filtered reads and removed over 90% of raw TCR sequences during error correction. VDJ genes were aligned to IMGT germline references, and each clonotype was defined by a unique CDR3 amino acid sequence together with V-J genes. VDJtools evaluated clonal expansion, Shannon diversity and CDR3 relatedness (CalcPairwiseDistances, ClusterSamples); CLCbio workbench built phylogenetic trees. Expanded clones were defined as having at least 8 unique UMIs, based on coefficient-of-variation modelling across technical triplicates. The public reads were quality trimmed at Q25 with fastp and then assembled into clones with MiXCR by TCRdb, keeping productive beta chains. Merged by CDR3 protein, the rows form single entries marked with the most common genes and DNA. Clone size and V and J calls follow TCRdb, not the original study. The table for this sample lists some 61,000 distinct CDR3 sequences; 3% to 5% of them were counted only once. Together, the top ten hold 1% to 1.5% of the sample.

This clonotype has a count of ten or more. Its binding antigen is unknown. One base away there is no much larger clone; base qualities are not given. Unsorted PBMC libraries were generated from 2 million PBMCs stored in RNAlater at -80 °C until RNA extraction. Multiple sclerosis patients were enrolled in a US clinical protocol evaluating disease progression by magnetic resonance imaging. PBMCs were separated from peripheral blood using Ficoll-Hypaque density gradient centrifugation and then cryopreserved in liquid nitrogen. Sequencing was carried out using PBMCs. This TCR came from a man aged 30 to 45 with multiple sclerosis.

The DNA is TGCGCCAGCAGCTTGATGAGCTCCTACGAGCAGTACTTC. This sequence encodes CASSLMSSYEQYF. The chain is made from TRBV5-1 and TRBJ2-7; the D gene is not confidently resolved. The V and J ends are trimmed by 1 base and 0 bases, leaving 5 bases between them. The CDR3, from cysteine to phenylalanine, totals 13 residues. Kept here is only the CDR3 DNA, which spans 39 bases and is read in frame from base 1. Sequences SGHRS (CDR1) and YFSETQ (CDR2) are obtained from the germline V gene. Reference TRBV5-1 and TRBJ2-7 genes cover what lies past the CDR3, so the full variable domain is KAGVTQTPRYLIKTRGQQVTLSCSPISGHRSVSWYQQTPGQGLQFLFEYFSETQRNKGNFPGRFSGRQFSNSRSEMNVSTLELGDSALYLCASSLMSSYEQYFGPGTRLTVT.